A single sample gave rise to the 18 T cell receptor beta chains below, sequenced in a study of naive and memory T cell subsets. Notes on the study in general: Possibly reflecting memory cells re-expressing CD45RA, a few larger clonotypes occurred in naive repertoires, especially CD8.

Two oligonucleotides, mixed equimolar, formed the beta constant-region primer covering TRBC1 and TRBC2. Nested alpha and beta constant-region primers with the SP2 primer drove four PCR rounds on ligated cDNA. TCRdb redid the calling of the UMI-ligation and nested PCR reads with MiXCR, one entry per CDR3 protein. The sample records approximately 150,000 distinct CDR3 sequences, about 20% being singletons. For these TCRs, the target antigens are not known. The source material was naive CD8+ T cells from blood. The receptor set was obtained from a human donor in good health.

The gene calls are TRBV19 and TRBJ1-5; D is unresolved. V was clipped by 5 bases and J by 0 bases, with 20 bases between them. Germline loops: CDR1 LNHDA, CDR2 SQIVND (reference sequence). This CDR3 is built from 18 residues. The CDR3 loop is CASSLFIREWDSNQPQHF. The DNA for the CDR3 is TGTGCCAGTAGTCTCTTCATCCGAGAATGGGATAGCAATCAGCCCCAGCATTTT.

This clonotype was counted only a few times. This chain uses TRBV28 with TRBJ2-1; D is undetermined. With 1 base removed from V and 4 bases from J, the gap between germline ends came to 11 bases. CDR1 is MDHEN, CDR2 SYDVKM, per germline. The CDR3 has 15 amino acids. In DNA, the CDR3 is TGTGCCAGCAGTTTATCCCTATACAGATACAATGAGCAGTTCTTC. Amino acid sequence: CASSLSLYRYNEQFF.

This clonotype was seen more than once but under ten times. The chain couples TRBV13 to TRBJ2-5, with 13 bases that match TRBD2. The junction had 13 bases not matched to a gene; V was cut back by 5 bases and J by 4 bases. CDR3 size: 18 residues. CDR1 is PRHDT, CDR2 FYEKMQ, per germline (reference sequence). CDR3: CASSGRIGLAGERETQYF. For the CDR3, the DNA is TGTGCCAGCAGCGGACGGATAGGACTAGCGGGAGAGCGAGAGACCCAGTACTTC.

This clonotype appeared a few times. This chain uses TRBV2 with TRBJ2-5; D is ambiguous. The germline V gene encodes CDR1 SNHLY and CDR2 FYNNEI. This CDR3 is built from 13 residues. Trimming removed 2 bases from V and 0 bases from J, with 4 bases in between. The CDR3 DNA follows: TGTGCCAGCAGTGAATTGTACCAAGAGACCCAGTACTTC. Its protein product is CASSELYQETQYF.

V gene TRBV6-5 combines with J gene TRBJ1-1; perhaps TRBD1 as D (5 bases). The germline V gene encodes CDR1 MNHEY and CDR2 SVGAGI. The CDR3 is made up of 16 amino acids. The V gene lost 6 bases and the J gene lost 1 base, with 18 bases spanning the gap. The CDR3: CASREYDRHSNTEAFF. In nucleotides, the CDR3 is TGTGCCAGCAGGGAATACGACAGACATTCGAACACTGAAGCTTTCTTT.

The table lists this clonotype with many counts. The V call is TRBV6-5, the J call TRBJ2-7, with TRBD2 identical over 12 bases. CDR3 length equals 15 residues. V was clipped by 6 bases and J by 5 bases; unmatched bases: 8. Germline-derived CDR1 and CDR2 are MNHEY and SVGAGI. CDR3 coding DNA: TGTGCCAGCAGCCAGACTAGCGGGAGTTTCGACGAGCAGTACTTC. It codes for CASSQTSGSFDEQYF.

This chain joins TRBV27 and TRBJ1-6; 8 bases match TRBD1. CDR1 and CDR2 (germline): MNHEY, SMNVEV (reference sequence). CDR3 length: 17 residues. J lost 8 bases, V lost 3 bases, and 12 bases had no gene match. The CDR3 region is CASSLVGQGAGYSPLHF. The CDR3 coding sequence is TGTGCCAGCAGTTTGGTTGGGCAGGGGGCTGGTTATTCACCCCTCCACTTT.

A few counts support this clonotype. The CDR3 sequence: CASSLTGNSNQPQHF. The DNA of the CDR3 is TGTGCCAGCAGCCTGACAGGGAATAGCAATCAGCCCCAGCATTTT. The genes are TRBV7-2 and TRBJ1-5; 7 bases are a match to TRBD1. The CDR3 totals 15 residues. Germline-derived CDR1 and CDR2 are SGHTA and FQGNSA. V lost 5 bases to trimming and J lost 0 bases; unmatched junction nucleotides: 4.

This clonotype showed up just a few times. The gene calls are TRBV28 and TRBJ2-7; unclear D gene. Germline lookup yields CDR1 MDHEN and CDR2 SYDVKM. CDR3 length: 13 residues. Trimming shortened V by 3 bases and J by 5 bases, and 11 bases separated the two germline ends. The CDR3 sequence is CASSFSLVNEQYF. The CDR3 bases are TGTGCCAGCAGTTTCTCCCTCGTAAACGAGCAGTACTTC.

The V and J genes are TRBV7-2 and TRBJ2-7; D is perhaps TRBD1 (6 bases). V lost 2 bases and J lost 3, with 11 bases in between. Germline V gene data show CDR1 as SGHTA and CDR2 as FQGNSA. The CDR3 is made up of 14 amino acids. The DNA for the CDR3 is TGTGCCAGCAGCTTACAGGGGTTAAGCTACGAGCAGTACTTC. Translated, it gives CASSLQGLSYEQYF.

This clonotype was seen at least ten times. This chain connects TRBV15 to TRBJ1-1; D is unclear. With 1 base removed from V and 1 base from J, the gap between germline ends came to 4 bases. Germline V lookup: CDR1 LNHNV, CDR2 YYDKDF (reference sequence). CDR3 size: 13 residues. The CDR3, as DNA: TGTGCCACCAGCAGAGGCGAGAACACTGAAGCTTTCTTT. It specifies CATSRGENTEAFF.

The chain employs TRBV16 and TRBJ2-1, with 10 bases that match TRBD2. Germline CDR1 and CDR2: KGHSY and FQNENV. After removal of 2 bases from V and 3 bases from J, the junction contained 7 bases not matched to a gene. CDR3 size: 17 residues. The CDR3, as DNA: TGTGCCAGCAGCCAACCTAAGGGACTAGCGCGCTACAATGAGCAGTTCTTC. Amino acid sequence: CASSQPKGLARYNEQFF.

The rearrangement joins TRBV4-3 to TRBJ2-3; 12 nucleotides agree with TRBD2. This CDR3 has 16 amino acids. Germline trimming cut 2 bases from V and 3 bases from J; bases unmatched to any gene: 3. Germline values: CDR1 LGHNA, CDR2 YSLEER. CDR3 DNA: TGCGCCAGCAGCCAATCCCTAGCGGGAGGGACAGATACGCAGTATTTT. Translating gives CASSQSLAGGTDTQYF.

V is TRBV7-8 and J is TRBJ2-1, with 9 bases matching TRBD2. CDR1 SGHVS and CDR2 FQNEAQ come from the germline V gene. This CDR3 is 17 amino acids long. The ends lost 5 bases at V and 7 bases at J; junction bases unmatched: 15. The CDR3 region has the DNA TGTGCCAGCAGCACATCAGATGGCGGGAGGGGTTGGAATGAGCAGTTCTTC. Amino acid sequence: CASSTSDGGRGWNEQFF.

This clonotype was detected a few times. The chain uses TRBV28 and TRBJ2-3, with D perhaps matching TRBD2 (6 bases). CDR3 length: 15 amino acids. CDR1 is MDHEN and CDR2 is SYDVKM in the germline V gene. The V end was cut by 6 bases, the J end by 6 bases, with 19 bases between. As DNA, the CDR3 is TGTGCCAGCAGGGCACCCGGCGCGGGACTCGATACGCAGTATTTT. Protein: CASRAPGAGLDTQYF.

This clonotype was found a few times. DNA for the CDR3: TGTGCCAGCAGTTTAGCCCAGTGGGATACGCAGTATTTT. It codes for CASSLAQWDTQYF. This chain links TRBV12-3 or TRBV12-4 with TRBJ2-3; D uncertain. CDR3 length: 13 amino acids. With 0 bases removed from V and 6 bases from J, the gap between germline ends came to 7 bases.

This clonotype was seen only a few times. The gene calls are TRBV3-1 and TRBJ2-3; maybe TRBD2 (5 bases). This CDR3 region has 15 residues. Germline values: CDR1 LGHDT, CDR2 YNNKEL (reference sequence). V gave up 1 base and J gave up 2 bases, with 10 bases separating them. CDR3 in amino acids: CASSQVNRDTDTQYF. CDR3 nucleotide sequence: TGTGCCAGCAGCCAAGTGAATCGGGACACAGATACGCAGTATTTT.

This clonotype was seen a handful of times. The J gene is TRBJ2-1, the V gene TRBV7-6; 8 nucleotides agree with TRBD2. The germline CDR1 and CDR2 sequences are SGHVS and FNYEAQ. V was clipped by 3 bases and J by 9 bases; unmatched bases: 4. CDR3 length: 13 residues. In nucleotides, the CDR3 is TGTGCCAGCAGCTTCGGACTAGCTTTTGAGCAGTTCTTC. Translation: CASSFGLAFEQFF.